The rows below give T cell receptor beta chains drawn from one sample of a study of control samples from healthy donors and cancer patients. Here immunoSEQ multiplex PCR was the method, and the copy in TCRdb shows in-frame clones only, minus some. The data show about 110,000 clones, approximately 82% seen once. The sample taken for sequencing was blood. These receptor sequences come from a man between 18 and 29 years old in good health. Both conserved end residues are part of each CDR3. A D gene is named only where the DNA matches it firmly. Clone size is stated in some rows and not others, as once, few, many or a class when expanded.

CDR3	DNA	J	size	V	D
CASSLGETGALNDYGYTF	TGTGCCAGCAGCTTAGGGGAGACAGGGGCCCTTAATGACTATGGCTACACCTTC	TRBJ1-2	-	TRBV7-9	TRBD1
CASSLSRLAPPDTQYF	TGTGCCAGCAGCCTAAGTAGACTAGCGCCCCCAGATACGCAGTATTTT	TRBJ2-3	-	TRBV7-8	TRBD2
CASSKDRNTEAFF	TGTGCCAGCAGCAAGGACAGGAACACTGAAGCTTTCTTT	TRBJ1-1	-	TRBV11-3	-
CASSSIRDGKLFF	TGTGCCAGCAGCTCTATCCGGGACGGGAAGCTGTTTTTT	TRBJ2-2	-	TRBV7-9	-
CASRIRGLNTEAFF	TGTGCCAGCAGGATTCGGGGCCTGAACACTGAAGCTTTCTTT	TRBJ1-1	-	TRBV27	-
CASSLADRNRMNTEAFF	TGCGCCAGCAGCTTGGCCGATCGGAATCGAATGAACACTGAAGCTTTCTTT	TRBJ1-1	-	TRBV5-1	-
CASIGLRGMNTEAFF	TGTGCCAGTATCGGTTTGAGAGGGATGAACACTGAAGCTTTCTTT	TRBJ1-1	-	TRBV19	-
CASTSIRDPTQYF	TGTGCCAGCACCTCGATCCGGGACCCCACGCAGTATTTT	TRBJ2-3	-	TRBV7-2	-
CASSPLASVAKNIQYF	TGTGCCAGCAGTCCGCTCGCCTCTGTAGCCAAAAACATTCAGTACTTC	TRBJ2-4	-	TRBV28	-
CASSPSVLTGRSPLHF	TGTGCCAGCAGCCCGTCTGTCCTAACAGGGCGCTCACCCCTCCACTTT	TRBJ1-6	-	TRBV5-4	-
CSASPRADNEQFF	TGCAGTGCTAGTCCTCGGGCCGACAATGAGCAGTTCTTC	TRBJ2-1	-	TRBV20-1	-
CASGGGREAFF	TGTGCCAGCGGCGGGGGTCGTGAAGCTTTCTTT	TRBJ1-1	-	TRBV4-2	-
CASSFTGGLQETQYF	TGTGCCAGCAGCTTTACAGGGGGCCTGCAAGAGACCCAGTACTTC	TRBJ2-5	-	TRBV11-2	TRBD1
CASSQDPLFGLRDYGYTF	TGTGCCAGCAGCCAAGATCCCCTCTTTGGTCTTAGGGACTATGGCTACACCTTC	TRBJ1-2	few	TRBV4-2	-
CAKAEGMNTEAFF	TGTGCCAAAGCGGAGGGAATGAACACCGAAGCTTTCTTT	TRBJ1-1	-	TRBV10-3	-
CASSLGGGQSYEQYF	TGTGCCAGCAGCTTGGGCGGGGGGCAATCTTACGAGCAGTACTTC	TRBJ2-7	-	TRBV11-2	TRBD2
CASSVGGYTEAFF	TGTGCCAGCAGTGTCGGGGGATACACTGAAGCTTTCTTT	TRBJ1-1	once	TRBV28	-
CASQYRTGGEGSNQPQHF	TGTGCCAGCCAATACCGGACAGGGGGCGAGGGGAGCAATCAGCCCCAGCATTTT	TRBJ1-5	many	TRBV19	TRBD1
CASSLSGARRGETQYF	TGTGCCAGCAGTCTATCTGGGGCGCGAAGGGGTGAGACCCAGTACTTC	TRBJ2-5	-	TRBV28	-
CASSQASGGELFF	TGTGCCAGCAGCCAGGCGTCTGGCGGGGAGCTGTTTTTT	TRBJ2-2	-	TRBV3-1/TRBV3-2	-
CASSYSRQGAGNQPQHF	TGTGCCAGCAGTTACTCGAGACAGGGGGCAGGTAATCAGCCCCAGCATTTT	TRBJ1-5	-	TRBV6-2/TRBV6-3	TRBD1
CASGTPTSEKLFF	TGTGCCAGCGGGACTCCAACGAGCGAAAAACTGTTTTTT	TRBJ1-4	few	TRBV6-5	-
CASRGTSNTGELFF	TGTGCCAGCAGGGGGACATCGAACACCGGGGAGCTGTTTTTT	TRBJ2-2	-	TRBV2	-
CASTRWTGINSPLHF	TGTGCCAGTACCCGTTGGACAGGAATTAATTCACCCCTCCACTTT	TRBJ1-6	-	TRBV19	TRBD1
CASSYPGQGGVIEQFF	TGTGCCAGCAGTTACCCCGGACAGGGGGGTGTTATTGAGCAGTTCTTC	TRBJ2-1	-	TRBV6-5	TRBD1
CAWSVPGSYEQYF	TGTGCCTGGAGTGTTCCGGGTAGCTACGAGCAGTACTTC	TRBJ2-7	-	TRBV30	-
CAWSNRAGTGSGGYTF	TGTGCCTGGAGTAATCGTGCAGGCACGGGTTCTGGTGGCTACACCTTC	TRBJ1-2	-	TRBV30	-
CASSLGTGDGYTF	TGTGCCAGCAGCCTCGGGACAGGGGATGGCTACACCTTC	TRBJ1-2	-	TRBV14	TRBD1
CASTWGPAGANEKLFF	TGTGCCAGCACTTGGGGCCCGGCAGGGGCTAATGAAAAACTGTTTTTT	TRBJ1-4	-	TRBV6-6	-
CASSYQQGRNEKLFF	TGTGCCAGCAGTTACCAACAGGGGAGAAATGAAAAACTGTTTTTT	TRBJ1-4	-	TRBV6-6	TRBD1
CASSLETPRNEQFF	TGTGCCAGCAGCTTAGAAACCCCGAGGAATGAGCAGTTCTTC	TRBJ2-1	-	TRBV11-2	-
CASSFSLAGLTYEQYF	TGTGCCAGCAGTTTCTCGTTAGCGGGGTTAACCTACGAGCAGTACTTC	TRBJ2-7	-	TRBV28	TRBD2
CASSYAVNQPQHF	TGTGCCAGCAGCTATGCAGTCAATCAGCCCCAGCATTTT	TRBJ1-5	-	TRBV5-6	-
CAWSVRSATNEKLFF	TGTGCCTGGAGTGTAAGGTCCGCTACTAATGAAAAACTGTTTTTT	TRBJ1-4	-	TRBV30	-
CASGRGTEAFF	TGTGCCAGTGGCAGGGGCACTGAAGCTTTCTTT	TRBJ1-1	-	TRBV19	-
CASSIVGQGVDKNIQYF	TGTGCCAGTAGTATAGTAGGACAGGGGGTGGACAAAAACATTCAGTACTTC	TRBJ2-4	few	TRBV19	TRBD1
CASSHVPLTKTAYEQYF	TGTGCCAGCAGCCACGTACCACTGACTAAGACCGCCTACGAGCAGTACTTC	TRBJ2-7	-	TRBV7-2	-
CASSPLGEIHTF	TGTGCCAGCAGCCCCCTTGGGGAAATTCACACCTTC	TRBJ1-2	few	TRBV5-6	-
CASSFTENQETQYF	TGTGCCAGCAGCTTCACAGAAAACCAAGAGACCCAGTACTTC	TRBJ2-5	few	TRBV7-8	-
CSVRDRGVNTEAFF	TGCAGCGTGAGAGACAGGGGCGTGAACACTGAAGCTTTCTTT	TRBJ1-1	-	TRBV29-1	TRBD1
CATSRNPQQPPTIYF	TGTGCCACCAGCAGAAATCCTCAACAACCTCCGACCATATATTTT	TRBJ1-3	-	TRBV15	-
CASSPIDSSNTGELFF	TGTGCCAGCTCACCAATTGACAGCTCGAACACCGGGGAGCTGTTTTTT	TRBJ2-2	-	TRBV18	-
CASSLARGGKSDTQYF	TGTGCCAGCAGCTTAGCACGGGGGGGAAAGTCAGATACGCAGTATTTT	TRBJ2-3	-	TRBV7-9	TRBD2
CAWSGGRDYGYTF	TGTGCCTGGAGTGGAGGACGGGACTATGGCTACACCTTC	TRBJ1-2	-	TRBV30	-
CASSPGPGGAMDTQYF	TGTGCCAGCAGCCCGGGGCCGGGGGGGGCCATGGATACGCAGTATTTT	TRBJ2-3	-	TRBV7-2	TRBD2
CASTRLPLTGAIGYGYTF	TGTGCCAGCACCCGACTACCATTAACAGGGGCCATAGGCTATGGCTACACCTTC	TRBJ1-2	-	TRBV2	TRBD1